The T cell receptor beta chain under discussion was sequenced for a study of blood T cell repertoires in COVID-19. Participants' reported clinical history set cohort assignment. Sequencing used immunoSEQ multiplex PCR; TCRdb keeps in-frame clones, though not all of them. Of about 400,000 clones detected, nearly 90% appear once; the ten largest clones hold 2% to 2.5%. Germline V lookup: CDR1 LGHDT, CDR2 YNNKEL (reference sequence). This CDR3 contains 15 residues. V lost 4 bases and J 3 bases, leaving 10 bases between the germline ends. This sequence was found in a middle-aged woman with acute COVID-19. The sequenced sample consisted of PBMCs or T cells enriched from blood (not recorded which). This chain connects TRBV3-1 (or the pseudogene TRBV3-2) to TRBJ1-6, with D perhaps matching TRBD1 (6 bases). In DNA, the CDR3 is TGTGCCAGCAGCCCACGGGACAACTATAATTCACCCCTCCACTTT. It encodes CASSPRDNYNSPLHF.